These 23 T cell receptor beta chains originate from one sample sequenced in a study of blood T cell repertoires in COVID-19. This table comes from immunoSEQ multiplex PCR, and its TCRdb copy is limited to in-frame clones, with some not included. Here the sample spans under 450,000 clones, more than 70% being singletons. Sample: peripheral blood. The receptor set was obtained from a woman in her forties or fifties with COVID-19, enrolled during active disease.

Worth noting for this clone: At one end, the junction sequence differs from germline, possibly due to a read error. V gene TRBV19 combines with J gene TRBJ1-1; the D is unclear. CDR3 length equals 14 residues. Germline assignment: CDR1 LNHDA and CDR2 SQIVND (reference sequence). The CDR3 loop reads CATSRSGSNTEAFF. CDR3 sequence (DNA): TGTGCCACTAGTCGTTCGGGTTCGAACACTGAAGCTTTCTTT. The full variable domain, in which reference TRBV19 and TRBJ1-1 provide the parts outside the CDR3, is DGGITQSPKYLFRKEGQNVTLSCEQNLNHDAMYWYRQDPGQGLRLIYYSQIVNDFQKGDIAEGYSVSREKKESFPLTVTSAQKNPTAFYLCATSRSGSNTEAFFGQGTRLTVV.

The sample holds one count of this clone. The chain has TRBV9 and TRBJ1-1, with D possibly TRBD1 on 6 matching bases. This CDR3 has 16 residues. The ends were cut back, 4 bases at V and 6 bases at J, with 22 bases in the middle. The V gene's germline CDR1 is SGDLS and CDR2 YYNGEE. The CDR3 loop reads CASSPYWGQGISEAFF. CDR3 sequence (DNA): TGTGCCAGCAGCCCATACTGGGGGCAGGGGATTTCTGAAGCTTTCTTT.

The CDR3 region has the DNA TGTGCCAGCAGCCCCTTCCGACTGTCCCTTACGGGTGAAAAACTGTTTTTT. Its protein is CASSPFRLSLTGEKLFF. The chain recombines TRBV9 with TRBJ1-4; D not resolved. CDR3 length: 17 amino acids. The germline V gene has CDR1 SGDLS and CDR2 YYNGEE. V lost 4 bases and J 7 bases, leaving 23 bases between the germline ends.

The chain links TRBV29-1 to TRBJ2-1; 8 nucleotides line up with TRBD2. The V gene's germline CDR1 is SQVTM and CDR2 ANQGSEA. The CDR3 is 15 residues long. The V gene end was trimmed by 4 bases and the J gene end by 3 bases; junction bases not matched to a gene: 8. The CDR3 is CSVAATGGSYNEQFF. The CDR3, as DNA: TGCAGCGTTGCGGCGACGGGGGGGAGCTACAATGAGCAGTTCTTC.

The chain is built from TRBV6-2 or TRBV6-3 and TRBJ1-1; unclear D gene. The CDR3 loop spans 16 amino acids. Looked up from germline, CDR1 is MNHEY and CDR2 is SVGEGT. The V end lost 4 bases, the J end lost 2 bases, and 17 bases lay between the germline ends. In DNA form, the CDR3 reads TGTGCCAGCAGTTCTCAAGCATTACGTATAAACACTGAAGCTTTCTTT. Translation: CASSSQALRINTEAFF.

The gene calls are TRBV5-8 and TRBJ1-2, with D hard to call. The V and J ends lost 1 base and 5 bases respectively, with 18 bases between them. The CDR3 runs 16 residues. Looked up from germline, CDR1 is SGHTS and CDR2 is YDEGEE. CDR3 residues: CASSLSATLWWYGYTF. The CDR3, as DNA: TGTGCCAGCAGCTTGTCTGCGACTTTATGGTGGTATGGCTACACCTTC.

CDR3 sequence (DNA): TGTGCCAGCAGCTCCGCGGGTCGGCAGCCCCAGCATTTT. Amino acid sequence: CASSSAGRQPQHF. The V gene is TRBV5-6, the J gene TRBJ1-5, with D unresolved. The CDR3 extends over 13 amino acids. CDR1 is SGHDT and CDR2 is YYEEEE in the germline V gene. Trimming removed 3 bases from V and 7 bases from J, with 11 bases in between. The whole variable domain, filled in from reference TRBV5-6 and TRBJ1-5, reads DAGVTQSPTHLIKTRGQQVTLRCSPKSGHDTVSWYQQALGQGPQFIFQYYEEEERQRGNFPDRFSGHQFPNYSSELNVNALLLGDSALYLCASSSAGRQPQHFGDGTRLSIL.

This chain uses TRBV11-3 with TRBJ1-1; 8 positions agree with TRBD1. V shed 4 bases, J shed 4 bases, and the junction held 5 bases outside the gene matches. CDR1 and CDR2 (germline): SGHNT, YENEEA. This CDR3 is built from 14 residues. The CDR3 DNA reads as TGTGCCAGCAGCTCAGGACAGGGTAGCACTGAAGCTTTCTTT. As protein: CASSSGQGSTEAFF.

This clone appeared once. V and J are TRBV7-3 and TRBJ2-2, with TRBD2 as a possible D gene (5 bases). Trimming pared 5 bases from V and 3 bases from J, leaving 19 bases between. CDR1 SGHTA and CDR2 FQGTGA come from the germline V gene. This CDR3 contains 17 residues. CDR3 sequence: CASSARRLGGHTGELFF. In nucleotides, the CDR3 is TGTGCCAGCAGCGCTCGAAGGCTCGGAGGACACACCGGGGAGCTGTTTTTT.

The chain combines TRBV29-1 with TRBJ2-3, with TRBD2 matching over 7 bases. Unmatched junction bases numbered 9, after V lost 4 bases and J lost 5 bases. Per germline, CDR1 SQVTM and CDR2 ANQGSEA. The CDR3 has 14 amino acids. The CDR3 DNA follows: TGCAGCGTTGTTCGTCGGGGGGACCGAGATACGCAGTATTTT. Translation gives CSVVRRGDRDTQYF.

The chain joins TRBV3-1 (or the pseudogene TRBV3-2) to TRBJ2-3; D might be TRBD2 (5 bases). V was shortened by 4 bases and J by 1 base, with 12 bases between the two germline ends. The CDR3 runs 15 residues. Per germline, CDR1 LGHDT and CDR2 YNNKEL (reference sequence). CDR3 region: CASSLTAGGTDTQYF. CDR3 nucleotide sequence: TGTGCCAGCAGCCTGACTGCCGGGGGCACAGATACGCAGTATTTT.

The CDR3 DNA reads as TGTGCCAGCAGCAAATTGACAGGGGGGGACACTGAAGCTTTCTTT. Its translation: CASSKLTGGDTEAFF. The chain employs TRBV27 and TRBJ1-1; 9 bases fit TRBD1. Germline V lookup: CDR1 MNHEY, CDR2 SMNVEV (reference sequence). V shed 6 bases and J 3 bases; nucleotides not matched to a gene: 8. CDR3 size: 15 residues.

The gene calls are TRBV15 and TRBJ2-2, with TRBD1 matching 10 bases. V gave up 1 base and J gave up 9 bases; unmatched junction bases: 8. CDR3 size: 16 residues. In germline, CDR1 is LNHNV, CDR2 YYDKDF (reference sequence). The CDR3 coding sequence is TGTGCCACCAGCAGAGCCGGGACAGGGGACTACCGGGAGCTGTTTTTT. Translation: CATSRAGTGDYRELFF.

The genes are TRBV9 and TRBJ2-1, with a tentative D call TRBD1 (6 bases). Germline V CDR1 and CDR2: SGDLS, YYNGEE. The V end was cut by 2 bases, the J end by 6 bases, with 18 bases between. CDR3 length equals 16 residues. CDR3 in DNA: TGTGCCAGCAGCGTGACCGGGTCCCGAGGGGGCAATGAGCAGTTCTTC. Its protein product is CASSVTGSRGGNEQFF.

This clone was counted a few times. The chain has TRBV3-1 (or the pseudogene TRBV3-2) and TRBJ1-3; D is possibly TRBD1 (6 bases). The CDR3 loop spans 18 amino acids. Trimming pared 4 bases from V and 2 bases from J, leaving 21 bases between. Germline loops: CDR1 LGHDT, CDR2 YNNKEL (reference sequence). The CDR3 protein is CASSPRPSRGLTGNTIYF. The CDR3, as DNA: TGTGCCAGCAGCCCCCGCCCTAGCAGGGGTCTAACTGGAAACACCATATATTTT.

This rearrangement joins TRBV2 to TRBJ2-1, with a tentative D call TRBD1 (6 bases). Trimming removed 6 bases at V and 10 bases at J, with 13 bases between. CDR3 length: 12 residues. Germline V gives CDR1 SNHLY, CDR2 FYNNEI. The CDR3 nucleotides are TGTGCCAGCAGATCTACAGGGATCGAGCAGTTCTTC. Its protein product is CASRSTGIEQFF.

The V call is TRBV19, the J call TRBJ2-2; possible D gene TRBD2, 6 bases. The CDR3 covers 12 residues. Deletions cut 3 bases from V and 13 bases from J, with 12 bases between. The germline gives CDR1 LNHDA, CDR2 SQIVND (reference sequence). CDR3 amino acids: CASSMGSGGLFF. The CDR3 nucleotides read TGTGCCAGTAGTATGGGTAGCGGCGGGCTGTTTTTT.

This sequence joins TRBV3-1 (or the pseudogene TRBV3-2) and TRBJ1-1; D gene ambiguous. Germline V gives CDR1 LGHDT, CDR2 YNNKEL (reference sequence). V lost 0 bases, J lost 1 base, and 15 bases lay in between. The CDR3 consists of 17 residues. The CDR3 bases are TGTGCCAGCAGCCAAGATCTTTTATTTCCGGGGAACACTGAAGCTTTCTTT. Translated, it gives CASSQDLLFPGNTEAFF.

V is TRBV11-2 and J is TRBJ2-1; D gene unclear. In germline, CDR1 is SGHAT, CDR2 FQNNGV. CDR3 length equals 14 residues. V gave up 5 bases and J gave up 0 bases, with 8 bases separating them. The CDR3 here is CASSPASSYNEQFF. CDR3 coding DNA: TGTGCCAGCAGCCCAGCTAGCTCCTACAATGAGCAGTTCTTC.

The chain carries TRBV30 and TRBJ1-6; 8 nucleotides match TRBD1. The germline V gene has CDR1 GTSNPN and CDR2 SVGIG (reference sequence). The CDR3 is 15 residues long. The V gene end was trimmed by 4 bases and the J gene end by 10 bases; junction bases not matched to a gene: 12. The CDR3 nucleotides are TGTGCCTGGATTTCCCCTGACAGGGGCCGATCACCCCTCCACTTT. It encodes CAWISPDRGRSPLHF.

The rearrangement uses TRBV6-5 and TRBJ1-6, with D possibly being TRBD1 (6 bases). From germline, CDR1 is MNHEY and CDR2 SVGAGI. V gave up 7 bases and J gave up 8 bases, with 15 bases separating them. The CDR3 totals 14 residues. As DNA, the CDR3 is TGTGCCAGCAAGGAGACGACAGGTGATTCACCCCTCCACTTT. Translation gives CASKETTGDSPLHF.

The V and J genes are TRBV15 and TRBJ2-6; D gene uncertain. Germline CDR1 LNHNV, CDR2 YYDKDF (reference sequence). The CDR3 runs 10 residues. CDR3 in amino acids: CAAGANVLTF. The CDR3 coding sequence is TGTGCGGCAGGGGCCAACGTCCTGACTTTC.

The chain is built from TRBV7-2 and TRBJ1-1, with unresolved D. Looked up from germline, CDR1 is SGHTA and CDR2 is FQGNSA. The V gene lost 4 bases and the J gene lost 2 bases, with 14 bases spanning the gap. This CDR3 has 15 amino acids. The CDR3 loop reads CASSWSLVLNTEAFF. CDR3 nucleotides: TGTGCCAGCAGCTGGTCGTTAGTCCTCAACACTGAAGCTTTCTTT.